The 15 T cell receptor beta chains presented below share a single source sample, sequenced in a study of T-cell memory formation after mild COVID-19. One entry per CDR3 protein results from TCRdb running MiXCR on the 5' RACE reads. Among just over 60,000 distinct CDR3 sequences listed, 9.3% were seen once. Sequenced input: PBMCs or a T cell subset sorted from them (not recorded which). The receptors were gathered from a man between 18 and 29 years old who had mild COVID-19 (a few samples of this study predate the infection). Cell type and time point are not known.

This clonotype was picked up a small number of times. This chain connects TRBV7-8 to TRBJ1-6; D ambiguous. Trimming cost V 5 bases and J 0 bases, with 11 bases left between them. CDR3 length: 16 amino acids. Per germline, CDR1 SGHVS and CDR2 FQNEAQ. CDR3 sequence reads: CASSTGESSYNSPLHF. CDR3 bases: TGTGCCAGCAGCACCGGGGAAAGCTCCTATAATTCACCCCTCCACTTT.

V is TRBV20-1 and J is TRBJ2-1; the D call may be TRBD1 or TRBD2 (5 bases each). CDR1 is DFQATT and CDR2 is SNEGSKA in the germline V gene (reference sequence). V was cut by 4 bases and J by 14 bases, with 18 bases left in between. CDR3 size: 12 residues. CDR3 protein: CSATSPGREEFF. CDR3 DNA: TGCAGTGCTACTAGTCCGGGACGAGAGGAGTTCTTC.

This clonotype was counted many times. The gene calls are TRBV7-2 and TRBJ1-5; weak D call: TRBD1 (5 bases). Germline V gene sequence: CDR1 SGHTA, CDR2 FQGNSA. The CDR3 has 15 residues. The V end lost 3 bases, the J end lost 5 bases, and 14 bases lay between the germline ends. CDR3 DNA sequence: TGTGCCAGCAGCTTGTCTTATGGGGGGGATCAGCCCCAGCATTTT. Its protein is CASSLSYGGDQPQHF.

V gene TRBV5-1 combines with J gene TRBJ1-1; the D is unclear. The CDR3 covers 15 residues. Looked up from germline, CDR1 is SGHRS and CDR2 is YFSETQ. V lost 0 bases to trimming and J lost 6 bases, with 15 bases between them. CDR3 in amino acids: CASSLVPAGSAEAFF. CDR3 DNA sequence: TGCGCCAGCAGCTTGGTGCCAGCTGGAAGTGCTGAAGCTTTCTTT.

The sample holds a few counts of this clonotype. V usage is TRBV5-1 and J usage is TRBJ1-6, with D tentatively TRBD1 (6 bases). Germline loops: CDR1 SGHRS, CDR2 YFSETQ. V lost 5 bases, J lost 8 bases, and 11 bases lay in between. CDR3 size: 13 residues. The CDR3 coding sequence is TGCGCCAGCAGTAAGGGGGTAGATTCACCCCTCCACTTT. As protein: CASSKGVDSPLHF.

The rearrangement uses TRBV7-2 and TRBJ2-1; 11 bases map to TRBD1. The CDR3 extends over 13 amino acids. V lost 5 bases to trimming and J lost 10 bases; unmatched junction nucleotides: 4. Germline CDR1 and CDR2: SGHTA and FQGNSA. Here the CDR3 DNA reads TGTGCCAGCAGCGGGGGGACAGGGGGGGAGCAGTTCTTC. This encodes CASSGGTGGEQFF.

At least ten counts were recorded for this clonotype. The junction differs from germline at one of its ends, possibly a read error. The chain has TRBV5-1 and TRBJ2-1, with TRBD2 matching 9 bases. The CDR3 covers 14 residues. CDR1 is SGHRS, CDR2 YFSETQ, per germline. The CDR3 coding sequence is TGCGCGAGCACCAGGACTAGCGCATCAGAAGAGCAGTTCTTC. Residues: CASTRTSASEEQFF. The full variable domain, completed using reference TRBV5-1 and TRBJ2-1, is KAGVTQTPRYLIKTRGQQVTLSCSPISGHRSVSWYQQTPGQGLQFLFEYFSETQRNKGNFPGRFSGRQFSNSRSEMNVSTLELGDSALYLCASTRTSASEEQFFGPGTRLTVL.

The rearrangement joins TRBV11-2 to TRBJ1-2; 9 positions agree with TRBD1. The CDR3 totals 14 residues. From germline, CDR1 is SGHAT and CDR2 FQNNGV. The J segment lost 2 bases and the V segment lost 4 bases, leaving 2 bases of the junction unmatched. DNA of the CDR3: TGTGCCAGCAGCTCACAGGGGGCGAACTATGGCTACACCTTC. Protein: CASSSQGANYGYTF.

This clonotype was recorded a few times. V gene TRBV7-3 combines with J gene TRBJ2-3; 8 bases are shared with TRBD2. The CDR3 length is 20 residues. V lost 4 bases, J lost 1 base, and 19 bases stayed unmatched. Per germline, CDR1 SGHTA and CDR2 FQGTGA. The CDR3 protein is CASSYPYDGGVLMGTDTQYF. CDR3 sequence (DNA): TGTGCCAGCAGCTACCCCTATGACGGGGGGGTTTTAATGGGCACAGATACGCAGTATTTT. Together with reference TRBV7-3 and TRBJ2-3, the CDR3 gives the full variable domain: GAGVSQTPSNKVTEKGKYVELRCDPISGHTALYWYRQSLGQGPEFLIYFQGTGAADDSGLPNDRFFAVRPEGSVSTLKIQRTERGDSAVYLCASSYPYDGGVLMGTDTQYFGPGTRLTVL.

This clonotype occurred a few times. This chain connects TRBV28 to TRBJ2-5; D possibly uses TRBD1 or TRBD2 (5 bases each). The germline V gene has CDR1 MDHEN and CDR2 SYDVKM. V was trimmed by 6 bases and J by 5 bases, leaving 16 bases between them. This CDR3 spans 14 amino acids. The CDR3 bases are TGTGCCAGCAGCAAAGGGGACGCCCGGGAGACCCAGTACTTC. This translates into CASSKGDARETQYF. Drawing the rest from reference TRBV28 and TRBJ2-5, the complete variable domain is DVKVTQSSRYLVKRTGEKVFLECVQDMDHENMFWYRQDPGLGLRLIYFSYDVKMKEKGDIPEGYSVSREKKERFSLILESASTNQTSMYLCASSKGDARETQYFGPGTRLLVL.

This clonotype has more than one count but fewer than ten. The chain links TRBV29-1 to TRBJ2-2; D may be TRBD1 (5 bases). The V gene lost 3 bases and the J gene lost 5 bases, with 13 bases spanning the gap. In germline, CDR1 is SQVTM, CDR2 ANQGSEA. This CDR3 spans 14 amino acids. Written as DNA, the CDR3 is TGCAGCGTTGATAAGGGGTACGCTACCGGGGAGCTGTTTTTT. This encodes CSVDKGYATGELFF.

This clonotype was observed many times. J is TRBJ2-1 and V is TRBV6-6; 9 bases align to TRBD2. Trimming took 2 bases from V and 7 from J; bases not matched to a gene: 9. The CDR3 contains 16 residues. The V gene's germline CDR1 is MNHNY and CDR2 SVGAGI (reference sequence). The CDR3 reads CASSYRPAGGMNEQFF. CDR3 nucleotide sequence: TGTGCCAGCAGTTACCGTCCGGCGGGGGGGATGAATGAGCAGTTCTTC.

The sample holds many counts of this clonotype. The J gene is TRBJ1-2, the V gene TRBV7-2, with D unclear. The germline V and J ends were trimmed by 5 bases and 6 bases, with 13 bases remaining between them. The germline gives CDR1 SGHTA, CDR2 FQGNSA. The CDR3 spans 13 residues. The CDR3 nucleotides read TGTGCCAGCAGCCCTACCCCCCAGGATGGCTACACCTTC. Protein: CASSPTPQDGYTF.

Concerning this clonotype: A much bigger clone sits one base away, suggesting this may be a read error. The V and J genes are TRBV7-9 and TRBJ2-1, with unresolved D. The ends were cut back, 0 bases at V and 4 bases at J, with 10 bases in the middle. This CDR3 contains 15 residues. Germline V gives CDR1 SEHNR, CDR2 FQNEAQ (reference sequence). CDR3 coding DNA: TGTGCCAGCAGCTTAGCGGGGATTACTTACAATGAGCAGTTCTTC. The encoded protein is CASSLAGITYNEQFF.

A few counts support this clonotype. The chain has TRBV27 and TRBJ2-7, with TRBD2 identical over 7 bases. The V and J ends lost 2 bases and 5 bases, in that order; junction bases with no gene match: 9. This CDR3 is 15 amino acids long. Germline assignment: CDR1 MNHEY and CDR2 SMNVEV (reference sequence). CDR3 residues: CASSLRPGGLDEQYF. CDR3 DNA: TGTGCCAGCAGTTTAAGACCGGGGGGTTTGGACGAGCAGTACTTC.